This TCR beta chain was captured in a study of control samples from healthy donors and cancer patients. The method was immunoSEQ multiplex PCR; TCRdb's version includes in-frame clones alone and lacks a portion of them. This table has some 160,000 clones, 80% to 95% appearing once. There are 15 residues in the CDR3. Germline CDR1 reads SNHLY; CDR2 reads FYNNEI. Trimming took 8 bases from V and 6 from J, leaving 23 bases between them. This receptor was identified in a woman aged 30 to 39 in good health. The material sequenced was blood. V usage is TRBV2 and J usage is TRBJ2-7, with D perhaps TRBD1 (6 bases). The CDR3 protein is CASGQRRSSPPEQYF. DNA for the CDR3: TGTGCCAGCGGACAGCGAAGGTCCTCTCCGCCCGAGCAGTACTTC.